Presented here are 2 T cell receptor beta chains from one specimen sequenced in a study of blood T cell repertoires in COVID-19. Sequenced by immunoSEQ multiplex PCR; TCRdb stores in-frame clones only, minus some. Of fewer than 350,000 clones in the sample, approximately 88% were seen once. The specimen was PBMCs or T cells enriched from blood (not recorded which). The receptors stem from a woman aged 40 to 55 who had recovered from COVID-19.

The chain recombines TRBV4-3 with TRBJ1-4; D may be TRBD1 (5 bases). Germline lookup yields CDR1 LGHNA and CDR2 YSLEER. Between the trimmed V and J ends, which lost 3 bases and 3 bases, there was a span of 11 bases. CDR3 length: 15 residues. As DNA, the CDR3 is TGCGCCAGCAGCCAGTGGGCGGGGGCTAATGAAAAACTGTTTTTT. Its translation is CASSQWAGANEKLFF.

J is TRBJ2-2 and V is TRBV11-3; 9 bases are shared with TRBD2. With 4 bases clipped from V and 6 bases from J, the junction kept 9 bases outside the gene matches. The germline gives CDR1 SGHNT, CDR2 YENEEA. The CDR3 sequence is 16 residues long. CDR3 loop: CASSSAFSGSAGELFF. The CDR3 DNA is TGTGCCAGCAGCTCGGCGTTTAGCGGGAGCGCCGGGGAGCTGTTTTTT. Filled out from reference TRBV11-3 and TRBJ2-2, the complete variable domain reads EAGVVQSPRYKIIEKKQPVAFWCNPISGHNTLYWYLQNLGQGPELLIRYENEEAVDDSQLPKDRFSAERLKGVDSTLKIQPAELGDSAVYLCASSSAFSGSAGELFFGEGSRLTVL.